What follows are 21 T cell receptor beta chains derived from one specimen sequenced in a study of T cell changes during pregnancy in multiple sclerosis (dated by TCRdb to between 2018 and 2020). To prepare the library, the immunoSEQ multiplex PCR assay was applied. The table was pulled from immuneACCESS by TCRdb, which kept in-frame rearrangements only. Such tables lose some clones; where checked, under half of the loss comes from unresolved V genes, and the rest has no known cause. The sample table shows about 57,000 clones, and 92% are seen once. Together, the top ten hold 0.15% to 0.2% of the sample. Sequenced here: CD4+ T cells from peripheral blood mononuclear cells, sampled in the second trimester of pregnancy. These receptors came from a female donor with multiple sclerosis, enrolled in a pregnancy study.

CDR3 DNA: TGCAGCGTTGTCCTAGTGGGGGGTTGGAGTGGTGAGCAGTTCTTC. Residues: CSVVLVGGWSGEQFF. The chain joins TRBV29-1 to TRBJ2-1; D might be TRBD2 (6 bases). Trimming shortened V by 4 bases and J by 9 bases, and 22 bases separated the two germline ends. Germline V gene lookup returns CDR1 SQVTM and CDR2 ANQGSEA. The CDR3 loop spans 15 amino acids.

Regarding this clone: Compared with germline, one end of the junction differs, possibly owing to a read error. This rearrangement joins TRBV4-1 to TRBJ1-1, with TRBD1 matching 8 bases. The CDR3 consists of 14 residues. Germline V gives CDR1 MGHRA, CDR2 YSYEKL. As DNA, the CDR3 is TGCGCCAGCAGCAAAGACAGGGGGAACACTGAAGCTTTCTTT. Encoded protein: CASSKDRGNTEAFF.

The chain joins TRBV6-5 to TRBJ2-2; TRBD1 aligns across 8 bases. The trim removed 8 bases at V and 4 bases at J, leaving 9 bases unmatched. Germline CDR1 MNHEY, CDR2 SVGAGI. There are 15 residues in the CDR3. CDR3 DNA sequence: TGTGCCAGCTGGTTAGGACAGGGCGGCACCGGGGAGCTGTTTTTT. Translation: CASWLGQGGTGELFF.

The V call is TRBV9, the J call TRBJ2-1; D might be TRBD2 (6 bases). The ends were cut back, 3 bases at V and 9 bases at J, with 25 bases in the middle. CDR1 is SGDLS and CDR2 is YYNGEE in the germline V gene. This CDR3 has 17 residues. The CDR3 nucleotides are TGTGCCAGCAGCGCAAGCCCGGGACTCCTGGCTGGGGGTGAGCAGTTCTTC. Translation gives CASSASPGLLAGGEQFF.

The rearrangement links TRBV18 to TRBJ1-3; possibly TRBD1 for D (6 bases). V was clipped by 6 bases and J by 4 bases, with 16 bases between them. This CDR3 has 15 amino acids. Germline V gene sequence: CDR1 KGHSH, CDR2 LQKENI. The CDR3 DNA is TGTGCCAGCTCGATCGGACAGTCCACAGGAAACACCATATATTTT. Translated: CASSIGQSTGNTIYF.

V usage is TRBV7-2 and J usage is TRBJ2-7; 8 bases line up with TRBD2. The V gene's germline CDR1 is SGHTA and CDR2 FQGNSA. V dropped 2 bases and J dropped 0; count of bases not matched to a gene: 9. CDR3 length: 17 amino acids. For the CDR3, the DNA is TGTGCCAGCAGCTTAAACGGGGGGGCAGGGAACTCCTACGAGCAGTACTTC. It specifies CASSLNGGAGNSYEQYF.

The rearrangement joins TRBV19 to TRBJ2-1; 14 nucleotides match TRBD2. The germline CDR1 and CDR2 sequences are LNHDA and SQIVND (reference sequence). V gave up 5 bases and J gave up 5 bases; unmatched junction bases: 2. The CDR3 is 15 residues long. The DNA for the CDR3 is TGTGCCAGTAGTTGGACTAGCGGGAGGAACAATGAGCAGTTCTTC. It is translated as CASSWTSGRNNEQFF.

The rearrangement joins TRBV29-1 to TRBJ2-7, with D maybe TRBD1 (6 bases). Germline V gene lookup returns CDR1 SQVTM and CDR2 ANQGSEA. The CDR3 spans 11 residues. The V end lost 5 bases, the J end lost 3 bases, and 8 bases lay between the germline ends. The CDR3 reads CSVSDSYEQYF. The CDR3, as DNA: TGCAGCGTTTCGGACAGCTACGAGCAGTACTTC.

This clone has just one count. The chain couples TRBV6-1 to TRBJ1-6; D not resolved. CDR3 length: 18 residues. CDR1 and CDR2 (germline): MNHNS, SASEGT. The V and J ends lost 2 bases and 2 bases respectively, with 16 bases between them. CDR3 coding DNA: TGTGCCAGCAGTGAACGGGTGGGGAGCGTTCCCTATAATTCACCCCTCCACTTT. Translating it yields CASSERVGSVPYNSPLHF.

The chain carries TRBV6-6 and TRBJ2-5, with D maybe TRBD2 (6 bases). Trimming cost V 0 bases and J 3 bases, with 8 bases left between them. The CDR3 totals 14 residues. Germline V gene lookup returns CDR1 MNHNY and CDR2 SVGAGI (reference sequence). The CDR3: CASSYSTGEETQYF. The DNA for the CDR3 is TGTGCCAGCAGTTACTCCACGGGAGAAGAGACCCAGTACTTC.

V is TRBV28 and J is TRBJ2-1, with D possibly TRBD1 on 6 matching bases. CDR1 MDHEN and CDR2 SYDVKM come from the germline V gene. The CDR3 contains 15 residues. Trimming pared 6 bases from V and 5 bases from J, leaving 17 bases between. This CDR3 is CASSPHRRDNNEQFF. The DNA for the CDR3 is TGTGCCAGCAGCCCCCACCGCAGGGACAACAATGAGCAGTTCTTC.

This chain joins TRBV10-3 and TRBJ2-7, with D tentatively TRBD2 (6 bases). The CDR3 spans 13 residues. Per the germline V gene, CDR1 is ENHRY and CDR2 is SYGVKD. Between the trimmed V and J ends, which lost 6 bases and 6 bases, there was a span of 15 bases. The chain's CDR3 is CAISPGRGGEQYF. In DNA form, the CDR3 reads TGTGCCATCAGCCCGGGACGGGGAGGCGAGCAGTACTTC.

The chain employs TRBV5-1 and TRBJ2-5; possible D gene TRBD2, 5 bases. CDR3 length: 14 amino acids. The V gene's germline CDR1 is SGHRS and CDR2 YFSETQ. Trimming left V 2 bases short and J 1 base short, with 9 bases between. Here the CDR3 reads CASSFTGSQETQYF. CDR3 DNA: TGCGCCAGCAGCTTTACGGGGAGCCAAGAGACCCAGTACTTC. Looking up the rest from reference TRBV5-1 and TRBJ2-5 gives the full variable domain: KAGVTQTPRYLIKTRGQQVTLSCSPISGHRSVSWYQQTPGQGLQFLFEYFSETQRNKGNFPGRFSGRQFSNSRSEMNVSTLELGDSALYLCASSFTGSQETQYFGPGTRLLVL.

The rearrangement uses TRBV5-4 and TRBJ2-1, with unresolved D. The germline V gene encodes CDR1 SGHNT and CDR2 YYREEE (reference sequence). The germline V and J ends were trimmed by 2 bases and 4 bases, with 10 bases remaining between them. The CDR3 has 14 amino acids. The CDR3 sequence: CASSLSDTYNEQFF. The DNA of the CDR3 is TGTGCCAGCAGCTTAAGCGATACTTACAATGAGCAGTTCTTC.

This sequence joins TRBV21-1 and TRBJ1-5; the table's D call of TRBD1 was not tested on the DNA. TRBV21-1 is classified as a pseudogene. This CDR3 spans 14 amino acids. The CDR3 protein is CASSKTTQNQPQHF. In DNA, the CDR3 is TGTGCCAGCAGCAAAACCACGCAGAATCAGCCCCAGCATTTT.

The V call is TRBV28, the J call TRBJ2-7; D possibly corresponds to TRBD2 (7 bases). The CDR3 extends over 14 amino acids. Germline CDR1 MDHEN, CDR2 SYDVKM. V was clipped by 4 bases and J by 3 bases, with 13 bases between them. The CDR3 nucleotides are TGTGCCAGCAGTTCCGGGGGCGGGAGCTACGAGCAGTACTTC. Protein: CASSSGGGSYEQYF.

CDR3 nucleotide sequence: TGCGCCAGCAGCTTTCTCCCCGGGACAGGGCCCACAGATACGCAGTATTTT. It translates to CASSFLPGTGPTDTQYF. This sequence joins TRBV5-1 and TRBJ2-3; 9 nucleotides agree with TRBD1. Germline-derived CDR1 and CDR2 are SGHRS and YFSETQ. The ends lost 2 bases at V and 2 bases at J; junction bases unmatched: 9. CDR3 length equals 17 residues.

This clone was detected only a few times. This chain connects TRBV7-6 to TRBJ1-2; a possible D gene is TRBD1 (5 bases). Trimming stripped 5 bases from V and 6 bases from J, with 13 bases between. Germline V lookup: CDR1 SGHVS, CDR2 FNYEAQ. This CDR3 has 13 amino acids. CDR3 DNA sequence: TGTGCCAGCAGCCTAGGGCGGGGGGATGGCTACACCTTC. Its translation: CASSLGRGDGYTF.

The chain uses TRBV21-1 and TRBJ2-2; the table gives TRBD1 as D, unverified against the DNA. TRBV21-1 is classified as a pseudogene. The CDR3 length is 15 residues. CDR3 in amino acids: CASSNADRGVGELFF. The CDR3 DNA reads as TGTGCCAGCAGCAACGCAGACAGGGGGGTCGGGGAGCTGTTTTTT.

The chain is built from TRBV18 and TRBJ1-1; D ambiguous. CDR1 and CDR2 (germline): KGHSH, LQKENI. The CDR3 spans 12 residues. V was pared by 2 bases and J by 11 bases, with 12 bases between. CDR3 nucleotides: TGTGCCAGCTCACCAGGGGAGGTGGAGGCTTTCTTT. This codes for CASSPGEVEAFF.

The chain links TRBV7-2 to TRBJ2-7; 7 bases are shared with TRBD2. The CDR3 length is 16 residues. The germline gives CDR1 SGHTA, CDR2 FQGNSA. V dropped 5 bases and J dropped 5; count of bases not matched to a gene: 15. CDR3 sequence reads: CASSRYNVGGTNEQYF. In nucleotides, the CDR3 is TGTGCCAGCAGCCGATATAACGTCGGGGGGACTAACGAGCAGTACTTC.